This T cell receptor beta chain is from a study of Graves' ophthalmopathy and Graves' hyperthyroidism. Study-level findings and limits: For predicting ophthalmopathy progression, the model had roughly 64% sensitivity and approximately 72% specificity. Ophthalmopathy and stable hyperthyroidism were discriminated by a 13-signature model, with roughly 88% sensitivity and under 84% specificity.

V gave up 7 bases and J gave up 6 bases, with 16 bases separating them. The CDR3 runs to 15 residues. CDR1 LNHDA and CDR2 SQIVND come from the germline V gene (reference sequence). For repertoire sequencing, the TCR beta CDR3 regions were amplified from RNA transcripts. RT-PCR with HTBI primers came first, then second-round multiplex PCR. Each CDR3 protein gets one entry after TCRdb re-called the multiplex PCR reads with MiXCR. The sample holds about 740,000 distinct CDR3 sequences, approximately 40% seen once. Diagnosis was based on clinical symptoms, serum thyroxine, TRAb, thyroid ultrasound and orbital computed tomography. Out of about 11 ml of fresh peripheral blood, PBMCs were obtained. This clonotype came up many times. Its antigen is not identified.

The sample comprised peripheral blood. This receptor was obtained from an adult man with Graves' ophthalmopathy. The chain is built from TRBV19 and TRBJ1-6, with D unresolved. In DNA, the CDR3 is TGTGCCAGTAAGGCCCCGGGGTATGGTAATTCACCCCTCCACTTT. Its translation is CASKAPGYGNSPLHF.